This T cell receptor beta chain was recorded in a study of blood T cell repertoires in COVID-19. Study overall: Sample material is recorded as cDNA or gDNA derived from T cells, B-cell-depleted T cells, or PBMCs.

Methods used by the authors: By means of reference gene primer amplification, nucleated cell counts were estimated. This table comes from immunoSEQ multiplex PCR, and its TCRdb copy is limited to in-frame clones, with some not included. From that table come the V and J calls and clone size; the DNA was used to work out D and trimming. The top ten hold roughly an eighth of the sample, which has approximately 140,000 clones, 85% to 90% seen once. This clone was seen a single time. Followed longitudinally, the Seattle patients had been enrolled during active infection. Germline CDR1 reads MGHDK; CDR2 reads SYGVNS. Germline trimming cut 1 base from V and 0 bases from J; bases unmatched to any gene: 1. This CDR3 region has 16 residues.

The clonotype originates from a man aged 18 to 29 with COVID-19, enrolled during active disease. The V gene is TRBV25-1, the J gene TRBJ2-7, with 12 nucleotides matching TRBD1. Sequencing used peripheral blood. CDR3 sequence reads: CASSEWGQGASYEQYF. CDR3 bases: TGTGCCAGCAGTGAATGGGGACAGGGGGCCTCCTACGAGCAGTACTTC.